One and the same sample provided the 14 T cell receptor beta chains below, sequenced in a study of T cells in Graves' hyperthyroidism and ophthalmopathy. RNA transcripts served as the template for amplifying TCR beta CDR3 regions. HTBI primers were used for first-round RT-PCR of the TCR CDR3. TCRdb re-derived calls from the multiplex PCR reads in MiXCR, one entry per CDR3 protein. In the table there are fewer than 800,000 distinct CDR3 sequences, over 15% of which are singletons. Input material: blood. Receptors originate from a man younger than 30 with Graves' hyperthyroidism.

This clonotype was recorded many times. The V and J genes are TRBV19 and TRBJ2-6; D remains ambiguous. V was pared by 9 bases and J by 0 bases, with 9 bases between. Germline V CDR1 and CDR2: LNHDA, SQIVND (reference sequence). This CDR3 comprises 14 residues. The CDR3 spells CASKWGSGANVLTF. Here the CDR3 DNA reads TGTGCCAGCAAGTGGGGCTCTGGGGCCAACGTCCTGACTTTC.

This clonotype came up many times. The chain employs TRBV6-5 and TRBJ1-5, with 7 bases identical to TRBD1. This CDR3 is built from 13 residues. Germline V CDR1 and CDR2: MNHEY, SVGAGI. The ends lost 2 bases at V and 6 bases at J; junction bases unmatched: 1. The CDR3 is CASSYDRVQPQHF. In DNA form, the CDR3 reads TGTGCCAGCAGTTACGACAGGGTTCAGCCCCAGCATTTT.

This clonotype has ten or more counts. The gene calls are TRBV11-1 and TRBJ2-7, with 11 bases matching TRBD2. The CDR3 sequence is 15 residues long. The J segment lost 5 bases and the V segment lost 5 bases, leaving 8 bases of the junction unmatched. The germline V gene has CDR1 SGHAT and CDR2 FQDESV (reference sequence). CDR3: CASSQRLAGNHEQYF. DNA for the CDR3: TGTGCCAGCAGCCAAAGACTAGCGGGAAACCACGAGCAGTACTTC. Combining the CDR3 with reference TRBV11-1 and TRBJ2-7 gives the whole variable domain EAEVAQSPRYKITEKSQAVAFWCDPISGHATLYWYRQILGQGPELLVQFQDESVVDDSQLPKDRFSAERLKGVDSTLKIQPAELGDSAMYLCASSQRLAGNHEQYFGPGTRLTVT.

The table lists this clonotype with a few counts. V is TRBV25-1 and J is TRBJ2-3; D is perhaps TRBD2 (6 bases). Looked up from germline, CDR1 is MGHDK and CDR2 is SYGVNS. Trimming cost V 4 bases and J 5 bases, with 10 bases left between them. The CDR3 has 13 amino acids. The CDR3 DNA reads TGTGCCAGCAGTGTTCACGGGGGAGATACGCAGTATTTT. Its translation: CASSVHGGDTQYF.

This clonotype has a single count. A much larger clone lies a single base off, so this may be a read error. The chain has TRBV11-2 and TRBJ2-4, with 8 bases lining up with TRBD2. Looked up from germline, CDR1 is SGHAT and CDR2 is FQNNGV. The CDR3 has 18 residues. As DNA, the CDR3 is TGTGCCAGCAGCTTAGGAAATAGCGGGACTTTAGCCAAAAACATTCAGCACTTC. Residues: CASSLGNSGTLAKNIQHF.

V usage is TRBV20-1 and J usage is TRBJ2-2; TRBD1 aligns across 8 bases. The CDR3 is 17 residues long. The germline V gene has CDR1 DFQATT and CDR2 SNEGSKA (reference sequence). J lost 1 base, V lost 0 bases, and 7 bases had no gene match. CDR3 nucleotide sequence: TGCAGTGCTAGAGATCCTACAGGGGGTGGGAACACCGGGGAGCTGTTTTTT. It codes for CSARDPTGGGNTGELFF.

Concerning this clonotype: Mismatch with germline at one junction end may stem from a read error. The chain links TRBV18 to TRBJ1-1, with TRBD1 as a possible D gene (6 bases). Germline V gene data show CDR1 as KGHSH and CDR2 as LQKENI. This CDR3 has 13 residues. The CDR3 is CASSRDKNTGAFF. The CDR3 nucleotides are TGTGCCAGCTCACGGGACAAGAACACTGGAGCTTTCTTT.

This clonotype was recorded a few times. A read error may explain this, as a much larger clone is one base away. The gene calls are TRBV2 and TRBJ2-7; 8 bases are shared with TRBD2. The germline V gene has CDR1 SNHLY and CDR2 FYNNEI. The CDR3 runs to 16 residues. For the CDR3, the DNA is TGTACCAGCAAACTTACTTATAGCGGGACCACTTACGAGCAGTACTTC. Its translation: CTSKLTYSGTTYEQYF. Using reference TRBV2 and TRBJ2-7 for the parts outside the CDR3, the full variable domain is EPEVTQTPSHQVTQMGQEVILRCVPISNHLYFYWYRQILGQKVEFLVSFYNNEISEKSEIFDDQFSVERPDGSNFTLKIRSTKLEDSAMYFCTSKLTYSGTTYEQYFGPGTRLTVT.

This sequence joins TRBV20-1 and TRBJ1-1; no reliable D call. V was cut by 2 bases and J by 4 bases, with 23 bases left in between. Germline V gives CDR1 DFQATT, CDR2 SNEGSKA (reference sequence). The CDR3 spans 17 residues. The CDR3 sequence is CSARPRHGDTWVTEAFF. CDR3 in DNA: TGCAGTGCTAGACCTCGACATGGGGATACGTGGGTCACTGAAGCTTTCTTT.

This clonotype has only a few counts. The rearrangement joins TRBV7-2 to TRBJ2-7; the match to TRBD2 covers 14 bases. Germline-derived CDR1 and CDR2 are SGHTA and FQGNSA. V lost 5 bases to trimming and J lost 9 bases; unmatched junction nucleotides: 9. The CDR3 is made up of 15 amino acids. This chain's CDR3 is CASSIGLAGGTGQYF. The CDR3 nucleotides read TGTGCCAGCAGCATCGGACTAGCGGGGGGTACGGGGCAGTACTTC. The full variable domain, in which reference TRBV7-2 and TRBJ2-7 provide the parts outside the CDR3, is GAGVSQSPSNKVTEKGKDVELRCDPISGHTALYWYRQSLGQGLEFLIYFQGNSAPDKSGLPSDRFSAERTGGSVSTLTIQRTQQEDSAVYLCASSIGLAGGTGQYFGPGTRLTVT.

This clonotype has at least ten counts. This chain connects TRBV27 to TRBJ2-2; 8 bases line up with TRBD1. Germline trimming cut 5 bases from V and 5 bases from J; bases unmatched to any gene: 10. There are 16 residues in the CDR3. Germline CDR1 is MNHEY and CDR2 is SMNVEV (reference sequence). The CDR3 nucleotides read TGTGCCAGCAGTAACCCAGGGGGCAGGGAAACCGGGGAGCTGTTTTTT. It encodes CASSNPGGRETGELFF.

A few counts support this clonotype. CDR3 DNA: TGTGCCAGCAAAGGGGGTGGGGCCAACGTCCTGACTTTC. Translated, it gives CASKGGGANVLTF. The chain joins TRBV5-6 to TRBJ2-6; TRBD1 is a possible D gene (6 bases). The CDR3 is 13 amino acids. Germline CDR1 SGHDT, CDR2 YYEEEE. Trimming took off 6 bases at V and 3 bases at J, with 7 bases between the two ends.

Notes on this clonotype: At one end the junction does not follow the germline gene, possibly because of a read error. V and J are TRBV6-4 and TRBJ1-6; 8 bases are shared with TRBD1. CDR1 is MRHNA, CDR2 SNTAGT, per germline. This CDR3 contains 14 residues. CDR3 residues: CASGETGEDSPLHF. The CDR3 bases are TGTGCCAGCGGTGAGACAGGGGAAGATTCACCCCTCCACTTT.

This clonotype was observed a few times. The CDR3 spells CASTPRRGRGEKLFF. The CDR3 DNA reads TGTGCCAGCACCCCGAGGAGGGGGCGTGGAGAAAAACTGTTTTTT. This rearrangement joins TRBV28 to TRBJ1-4, with 7 bases lining up with TRBD1. This CDR3 region has 15 residues. Germline trimming cut 7 bases from V and 8 bases from J; bases unmatched to any gene: 13. Germline values: CDR1 MDHEN, CDR2 SYDVKM.